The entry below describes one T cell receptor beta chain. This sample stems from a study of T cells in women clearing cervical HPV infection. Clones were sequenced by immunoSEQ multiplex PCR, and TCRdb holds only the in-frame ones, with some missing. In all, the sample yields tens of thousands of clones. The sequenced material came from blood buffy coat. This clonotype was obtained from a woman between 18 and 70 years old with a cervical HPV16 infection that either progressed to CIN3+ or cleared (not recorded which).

The sequenced part of the CDR3 DNA is TGTGCCATCAATTCCCAGGGTAGAACTGAA. It is translated as CAINSQGRTE. The entire CDR3 is CAINSQGRTEAFF. This rearrangement joins TRBV10-3 to TRBJ1-1, with D maybe TRBD1 (5 bases). The read ends 3 residues before the CDR3 terminus; that terminus is restored from the germline J gene. The CDR3 consists of 13 residues. Per the germline V gene, CDR1 is ENHRY and CDR2 is SYGVKD. Trimming shortened V by 7 bases and J by 5 bases, and 14 bases separated the two germline ends.